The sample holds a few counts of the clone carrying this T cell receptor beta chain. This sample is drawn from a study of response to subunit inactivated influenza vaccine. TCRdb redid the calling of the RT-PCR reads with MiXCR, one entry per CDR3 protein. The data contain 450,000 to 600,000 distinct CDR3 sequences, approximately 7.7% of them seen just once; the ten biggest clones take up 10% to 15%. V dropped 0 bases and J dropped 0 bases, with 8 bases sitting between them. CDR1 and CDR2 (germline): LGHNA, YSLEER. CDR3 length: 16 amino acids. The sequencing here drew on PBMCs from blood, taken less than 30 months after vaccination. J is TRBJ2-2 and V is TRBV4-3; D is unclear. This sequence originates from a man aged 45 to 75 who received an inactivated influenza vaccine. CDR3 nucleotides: TGCGCCAGCAGCCAAGATCCTGGCGCGAACACCGGGGAGCTGTTTTTT. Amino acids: CASSQDPGANTGELFF.